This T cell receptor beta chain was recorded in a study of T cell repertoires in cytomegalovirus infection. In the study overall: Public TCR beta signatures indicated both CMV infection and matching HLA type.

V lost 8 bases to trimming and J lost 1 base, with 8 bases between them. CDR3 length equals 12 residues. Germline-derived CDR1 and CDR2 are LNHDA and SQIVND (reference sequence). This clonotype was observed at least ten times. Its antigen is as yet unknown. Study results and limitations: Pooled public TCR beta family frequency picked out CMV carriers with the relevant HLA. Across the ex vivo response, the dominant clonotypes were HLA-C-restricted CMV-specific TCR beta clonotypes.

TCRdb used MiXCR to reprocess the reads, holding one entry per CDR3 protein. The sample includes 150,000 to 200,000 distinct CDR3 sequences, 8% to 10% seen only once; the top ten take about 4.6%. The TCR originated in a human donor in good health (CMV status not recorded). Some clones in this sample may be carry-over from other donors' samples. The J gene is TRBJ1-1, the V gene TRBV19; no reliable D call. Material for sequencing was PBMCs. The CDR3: CASAHPNTEAFF. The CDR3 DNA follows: TGTGCCAGTGCACACCCGAACACTGAAGCTTTCTTT.